The rows below give T cell receptor beta chains drawn from one sample of a study of Tregs in tolerant kidney transplant recipients. The protocol was immunoSEQ multiplex PCR, while the TCRdb copy is restricted to in-frame clones and leaves out a portion. Of about 64,000 clones listed, about 87% were seen once; the top ten hold about 4%. The sample here was CD4+ T cells from blood (PBMCs), taken 6 months after the transplant. The receptors here all came from a human patient who received a combined kidney and bone marrow transplant. The graft donor may have given rise to some T cells. Both conserved end residues are part of each CDR3. A D gene is named only where the DNA matches it firmly. Expanded clones get a size class; other rows say once, few or many, or leave the size out.

D | J | size | V | DNA | CDR3
TRBD2 | TRBJ2-7 | - | TRBV7-2 | TGTGCCAGCAGCTTAACTAGGACTAGCGCTATTGTTTCCTACGAGCAGTACTTC | CASSLTRTSAIVSYEQYF
- | TRBJ2-3 | - | TRBV18 | TGTGCCAGCTCACAAGGACAGTCCGGAGATACGCAGTATTTT | CASSQGQSGDTQYF
- | TRBJ1-2 | - | TRBV29-1 | TGCAGCGTTGAACAACGGTGGCAGGGAAAGCGGGTTCATAGCTATGGCTACACCTTC | CSVEQRWQGKRVHSYGYTF
TRBD1 | TRBJ2-3 | - | TRBV29-1 | TGCAGCTATGGACAGGGGGCAGATACGCAGTATTTT | CSYGQGADTQYF
- | TRBJ1-2 | - | TRBV5-1 | TGCGCCAGCAGCTTGGGCGCGGTACGCTATGGCTACACCTTC | CASSLGAVRYGYTF
TRBD1 | TRBJ1-3 | - | TRBV7-8 | TGTGCCAGCAGCATCGACAGGGGTGGAAACACCATATATTTT | CASSIDRGGNTIYF
TRBD1 | TRBJ1-2 | few | TRBV5-1 | TGCGCCAGCAGCCCGGACAGGTTGGGTGGCTACACCTTC | CASSPDRLGGYTF
- | TRBJ2-3 | - | TRBV6-5 | TGTGCCAGCGGGCGGGGCACAGATACGCAGTATTTT | CASGRGTDTQYF
- | TRBJ1-3 | few | TRBV6-6 | TGTGCCAGCAGTTACAGGGGATCAAGAAACACCATATATTTT | CASSYRGSRNTIYF
- | TRBJ1-4 | - | TRBV15 | TGTGCCACCAGCAGAGAAAGCGGGCCAAATCCTAATGAAAAACTGTTTTTT | CATSRESGPNPNEKLFF
- | TRBJ1-4 | - | TRBV28 | TGTGCCAGCCTTAAGTGGGCCTCGGAAAAACTGTTTTTT | CASLKWASEKLFF
TRBD1 | TRBJ2-7 | - | TRBV7-8 | TGTGCCAGCAGCTTAAACCGGGACAGGGGCTCACAGCAGTACTTC | CASSLNRDRGSQQYF
TRBD1 | TRBJ1-5 | - | TRBV30 | TGTGCCTGGAGTGGGGCAGGGGGCAAGCAGCCCCAGCATTTT | CAWSGAGGKQPQHF
- | TRBJ2-1 | once | TRBV25-1 | TGTGCCAGCAGGGGAGACGGGACTCTCACCTACAATGAGCAGTTCTTC | CASRGDGTLTYNEQFF
TRBD1 | TRBJ2-5 | - | TRBV2 | TGTGCCAGCCGGGACAGGGTAGAGACCCAGTACTTC | CASRDRVETQYF
TRBD1 | TRBJ2-1 | - | TRBV10-3 | TGTGCCATCAGTGAGTCGCAGGACAGGTTTCAGTTCTTC | CAISESQDRFQFF
TRBD1 | TRBJ2-3 | - | TRBV5-1 | TGCGCCAGCGCACTGGACAGGGGCGGAACAGATACGCAGTATTTT | CASALDRGGTDTQYF
- | TRBJ2-7 | - | TRBV19 | TGTGCCAGTAGTATGTCGGGGGACAGTGGGTACGAGCAGTACTTC | CASSMSGDSGYEQYF
- | TRBJ2-7 | - | TRBV19 | TGTGCCAGTAGTATAATCGGTGGACAGTTCCCCTACGAGCAGTACTTC | CASSIIGGQFPYEQYF
- | TRBJ2-2 | once | TRBV19 | TGTGCCAGTAGTATAGCGGGCAGGGGGGACACCGGGGAGCTGTTTTTT | CASSIAGRGDTGELFF
- | TRBJ1-1 | - | TRBV29-1 | TGCAGCGTTGAAAAGGGAGGGAGAGCTTTCTTT | CSVEKGGRAFF
- | TRBJ1-4 | - | TRBV9 | TGTGCCAGCAGCGTAGCCCCAGCGGGTAATGAAAAACTGTTTTTT | CASSVAPAGNEKLFF
- | TRBJ2-1 | - | TRBV5-5 | TGTGCCAGCAGCTGGGCTGGGACTTCTAATGAGCAGTTCTTC | CASSWAGTSNEQFF
- | TRBJ1-3 | - | TRBV11-2 | TGTGCCAGCAGCTTTGGACAGAGCTCTGGAAACACCATATATTTT | CASSFGQSSGNTIYF
- | TRBJ1-6 | - | TRBV5-8 | TGTGCCAGCAGCTTGGAGTTGGGGCAGCCTTATAATTCACCCCTCCACTTT | CASSLELGQPYNSPLHF
- | TRBJ2-3 | - | TRBV20-1 | TGCAGTGCTACCAGAGATACGCAGTATTTT | CSATRDTQYF
- | TRBJ2-5 | once | TRBV27 | TGTGCCAGCAGTTTTTTAGGGGCCGGGGAGACCCAGTACTTC | CASSFLGAGETQYF
- | TRBJ2-5 | - | TRBV6-5 | TGTGCCAGCAGCCCAGGACAGTTCGGAGAGACCCAGTACTTC | CASSPGQFGETQYF
- | TRBJ1-4 | - | TRBV6-1 | TGTGCCAGCAGTGGGGGGGGGCTTGGTGAAAAACTGTTTTTT | CASSGGGLGEKLFF
TRBD1 | TRBJ1-5 | - | TRBV7-9 | TGTGCCAGCAGCCTCGGACAGGGGTTAGGTCAGCCCCAGCATTTT | CASSLGQGLGQPQHF
- | TRBJ2-7 | - | TRBV6-5 | TGTGCCAGCAGTTACTCGGGGGCCGGGAAAAAATACGAGCAGTACTTC | CASSYSGAGKKYEQYF
TRBD2 | TRBJ2-3 | - | TRBV30 | TGTGCCTGGAGTCTACTAGCGGAGTCCACAGATACGCAGTATTTT | CAWSLLAESTDTQYF
- | TRBJ1-2 | - | TRBV2 | TGTGCCAGCATAAGAGGGCCTTCCTATGGCTACACCTTC | CASIRGPSYGYTF
- | TRBJ2-7 | - | TRBV20-1 | TGCAGTGCGCGAGGCAAGTCCTTC | CSARGKSF
- | TRBJ1-1 | - | TRBV7-8 | TGTGCCAGCAGCCCGTCGCTGTGGACAATTACTGAAGCTTTCTTT | CASSPSLWTITEAFF
TRBD2 | TRBJ2-5 | - | TRBV11-2 | TGTGCCAGCACCGACCAGGGGCGGGAGGAAGAGACCCAGTACTTC | CASTDQGREEETQYF
TRBD2 | TRBJ2-5 | - | TRBV7-9 | TGTGCCAGCAGCTTAATAGGCGGGGGGGCCGCGGAGACCCAGTACTTC | CASSLIGGGAAETQYF
- | TRBJ1-6 | - | TRBV4-2 | TGTGCCAGCAGCCAAAGCCCGAACAGGGTAAACTCACCCCTCCACTTT | CASSQSPNRVNSPLHF
- | TRBJ2-2 | - | TRBV27 | TGTGCCAGCAGTCCCCAAGGGGCGGACACCGGGGAGCTGTTTTTT | CASSPQGADTGELFF
- | TRBJ2-3 | - | TRBV2 | TGTGCCAGCAGTGACTTGGTCCGGACAGATACGCAGTATTTT | CASSDLVRTDTQYF
TRBD1 | TRBJ1-5 | - | TRBV7-9 | TGTGCCAGCAGCTCCCGGGACAGGTTTAGTCAGCCCCAGCATTTT | CASSSRDRFSQPQHF
TRBD2 | TRBJ2-1 | - | TRBV2 | TGTGCCAGCAGTGGTTGGGCGGGGGGCTACAATGAGCAGTTCTTC | CASSGWAGGYNEQFF
TRBD1 | TRBJ1-2 | - | TRBV7-9 | TGTGCCAGCGTTCCCGGGACAGGGGGACATGGCTACACCTTC | CASVPGTGGHGYTF
- | TRBJ2-1 | - | TRBV11-2 | TGTGCCAGCAGCTTACTAGCGATCGATGAGCAGTTCTTC | CASSLLAIDEQFF
TRBD1 | TRBJ1-1 | few | TRBV30 | TGTGCCTGCCAGGGGGCTGGTGAAGCTTTCTTT | CACQGAGEAFF
- | TRBJ2-6 | - | TRBV18 | TGTGCCAGCTCATTTAACATGCCTGGGGCCAACGTCCTGACTTTC | CASSFNMPGANVLTF
- | TRBJ2-7 | - | TRBV29-1 | TGCAGCGTTGAAGGTCTACAGGGATACGAGCAGTACTTC | CSVEGLQGYEQYF
TRBD2 | TRBJ2-3 | - | TRBV14 | TGTGCCAGCAGCGGACTAGCGGGCACAGATACGCAGTATTTT | CASSGLAGTDTQYF
TRBD1 | TRBJ2-1 | once | TRBV7-2 | TGTGCCAGCAGCCATCCGGGACAGTCCTCCTACAATGAGCAGTTCTTC | CASSHPGQSSYNEQFF
TRBD2 | TRBJ2-3 | - | TRBV5-4 | TGTGCCAGCAGCATGGTAGCGGGGTTCACAGATACGCAGTATTTT | CASSMVAGFTDTQYF
- | TRBJ2-2 | - | TRBV5-1 | TGCGCCAGCAGCTCCCGAGAGGTCCGAAACACCGGGGAGCTGTTTTTT | CASSSREVRNTGELFF
- | TRBJ1-6 | - | TRBV4-3 | TGCGCCAGCAGCCAAGTGTTGAGACAGACTAATTCACCCCTCCACTTT | CASSQVLRQTNSPLHF
TRBD1 | TRBJ1-6 | - | TRBV18 | TGTGCCAGCTCCCAATCGCAGGGGGCAAATAATTCACCCCTCCACTTT | CASSQSQGANNSPLHF
- | TRBJ1-5 | - | TRBV7-8 | TGTGCCAGCAGCCGGGGGACCCTGGGCAATCAGCCCCAGCATTTT | CASSRGTLGNQPQHF
- | TRBJ2-1 | once | TRBV11-3 | TGTGCCAGCAGCTTAGGGGGGGGCGACTACAATGAGCAGTTCTTC | CASSLGGGDYNEQFF
- | TRBJ2-7 | - | TRBV6-5 | TGTGCCAGCAGTCTCGGTGGGAGTCGCGAGCAGTACTTC | CASSLGGSREQYF
TRBD2 | TRBJ2-1 | - | TRBV12-5 | TGTGCTAGTGGTTTGGTACTGGGAGCGGGAGGTCGGCATGAGCAGTTCTTC | CASGLVLGAGGRHEQFF
TRBD1 | TRBJ1-1 | - | TRBV7-9 | TGTGCCAGCAGCTTACAGGGGGGCACTGAAGCTTTCTTT | CASSLQGGTEAFF